Listed here are 29 T cell receptor beta chains from one sample, sequenced in a study of spatial heterogeneity in lung cancer. Notes on the study in general: In tumors, expanded intratumoral alpha and beta TCR counts tracked mutation counts.

Via MiXCR, TCRdb re-called the 5' RACE reads, giving one row per CDR3 protein. Of some 7,000 distinct CDR3 sequences listed, approximately 14% are singletons. No antigen is known for these receptors. Time point reported: sample taken at primary tumor resection. The sample in question was lung tumor tissue, obtained at surgery. Every receptor here comes from a male donor with early-stage non-small cell lung cancer.

Of note for this clonotype: This beta chain turned up in a library designed for alpha chains; as an off-target read, its abundance says little. The V call is TRBV7-9, the J call TRBJ1-1; D uncertain. The CDR3 covers 13 residues. The germline CDR1 and CDR2 sequences are SEHNR and FQNEAQ (reference sequence). Trimming took off 7 bases at V and 7 bases at J, with 16 bases between the two ends. The CDR3 spells CASTPLVNVEAFF. CDR3 coding DNA: TGTGCCAGCACCCCCTTGGTGAACGTTGAAGCTTTCTTT.

This clonotype was recorded at least ten times. Because this beta chain is a stray read in a library intended to capture alpha chains, its abundance should not be given much weight. V usage is TRBV19 and J usage is TRBJ2-5, with 7 bases that match TRBD1. The germline V gene has CDR1 LNHDA and CDR2 SQIVND (reference sequence). The CDR3 has 15 residues. Trimming at V came to 4 bases and at J to 5 bases, leaving 10 bases not matched to a gene. The CDR3 reads CASSNGRQGWETQYF. CDR3 in DNA: TGTGCCAGTAGTAACGGTCGACAGGGATGGGAGACCCAGTACTTC.

Note on this clonotype: This beta chain is a stray sequence in a library constructed for alpha chains; its clone size is not meaningful. The genes are TRBV10-1 and TRBJ1-2; D gene ambiguous. Per the germline V gene, CDR1 is WNHNN and CDR2 is SYGVQD (reference sequence). The CDR3 is 13 residues long. Trimming shortened V by 8 bases and J by 0 bases, and 10 bases separated the two germline ends. The CDR3 DNA sequence: TGCGCCAGCCGGAGGGCTGCTAACTATGGCTACACCTTC. Translating it yields CASRRAANYGYTF.

This clonotype was counted at least ten times. The library was built for alpha chains, so this beta chain is an off-target read and its size means little. The genes are TRBV12-3 or TRBV12-4 and TRBJ1-6, with TRBD1 matching over 7 bases. The CDR3 extends over 14 amino acids. Trimming at V came to 5 bases and at J to 10 bases, leaving 8 bases not matched to a gene. In DNA form, the CDR3 reads TGTGCCAGCAGTCCGGGACGAGGGGGCTCACCCCTCCACTTT. This encodes CASSPGRGGSPLHF.

Comments on this clonotype: This beta chain is an off-target read within a library intended for alpha chains, so its frequency means little. The chain carries TRBV24-1 and TRBJ2-3, with TRBD2 matching over 10 bases. CDR3 length: 16 residues. J gave up 1 base and V 0 bases, and 0 bases lay outside the gene matches. Per germline, CDR1 KGHDR and CDR2 SFDVKD. The CDR3 region has the DNA TGTGCCACCAGTGATTTGGGGACTAGCGGCACAGATACGCAGTATTTT. Protein: CATSDLGTSGTDTQYF.

This clonotype was counted at least ten times. This may stem from a read error, because a much larger clone lies one nucleotide away. As an off-target read in a library built for alpha chains, this beta chain has a frequency of little significance. The rearrangement joins TRBV28 to TRBJ2-3; 8 nucleotides agree with TRBD1. CDR3 length: 17 residues. Germline-derived CDR1 and CDR2 are MDHEN and SYDVKM. The CDR3 reads CANSSFQDRVLYDTQYF. The CDR3 nucleotides are TGTGCCAACAGTTCTTTCCAGGACAGGGTCTTATACGATACGCAGTATTTT.

The table lists this clonotype with many counts. This beta chain lies outside the target of a library built for alpha chains; its clone size means little. DNA of the CDR3: TGTGCCAGCAGTTTATTTATGGCTAATGAAAAACTGTTTTTT. Protein sequence: CASSLFMANEKLFF. This chain links TRBV28 with TRBJ1-4, with unresolved D. The V gene's germline CDR1 is MDHEN and CDR2 SYDVKM. The CDR3 spans 14 residues. V was cut by 1 base and J by 3 bases, with 6 bases left in between.

This clonotype was seen repeatedly, ten times or more. This beta chain turned up in a library designed for alpha chains; as an off-target read, its abundance says little. The chain is built from TRBV20-1 and TRBJ2-1; D remains ambiguous. Trimming pared 6 bases from V and 3 bases from J, leaving 3 bases between. The length of the CDR3 is 10 residues. The germline V gene has CDR1 DFQATT and CDR2 SNEGSKA (reference sequence). CDR3 loop: CSAYYNEQFF. CDR3 in DNA: TGCAGTGCGTACTACAATGAGCAGTTCTTC.

The sample holds many counts of this clonotype. Since it is a stray read in a library aimed at alpha chains, this beta chain has a size that is not meaningful. The J gene is TRBJ2-7, the V gene TRBV28, with 7 bases matching TRBD2. Germline V gene data show CDR1 as MDHEN and CDR2 as SYDVKM. The CDR3 extends over 15 amino acids. V lost 4 bases to trimming and J lost 4 bases; unmatched junction nucleotides: 10. The CDR3 loop reads CASSSPLGRAYEQYF. The CDR3 DNA reads TGTGCCAGCAGTTCCCCCTTGGGGAGGGCTTACGAGCAGTACTTC.

This clonotype was seen at least ten times. This beta chain came through as a stray read in a library set up for alpha chains, and its size says little. The V and J genes are TRBV6-5 and TRBJ2-2; either TRBD1 or TRBD2 may fit D (7 bases each). The CDR3 sequence is 17 residues long. Germline V gene sequence: CDR1 MNHEY, CDR2 SVGAGI. V was trimmed by 0 bases and J by 6 bases, leaving 17 bases between them. Here the CDR3 DNA reads TGTGCCAGCAGTTACTCCTGGGGAGGGGGCGCTTCCGGGGAGCTGTTTTTT. It yields the protein CASSYSWGGGASGELFF.

This clonotype was recorded many times. As an off-target read in a library built for alpha chains, this beta chain has a frequency of little significance. This CDR3 reads CASSLGQGADTQYF. CDR3 nucleotide sequence: TGTGCCAGCAGCTTGGGACAGGGGGCAGATACGCAGTATTTT. The V gene is TRBV5-6, the J gene TRBJ2-3, with TRBD1 identical over 9 bases. This CDR3 is built from 14 residues. In germline, CDR1 is SGHDT, CDR2 YYEEEE. V shed 0 bases, J shed 4 bases, and the junction held 0 bases outside the gene matches.

At least ten counts were recorded for this clonotype. Because this beta chain is a stray read in a library intended to capture alpha chains, its abundance should not be given much weight. The J gene is TRBJ1-5, the V gene TRBV19, with 7 bases identical to TRBD1. The CDR3 runs 24 residues. Unmatched junction bases numbered 32, after V lost 6 bases and J lost 0 bases. Germline loops: CDR1 LNHDA, CDR2 SQIVND (reference sequence). The CDR3 loop reads CASSLIYWLPHSGTESSSNQPQHF. In DNA form, the CDR3 reads TGTGCCAGTAGCCTTATTTACTGGTTGCCGCACTCCGGGACAGAGAGTTCTAGCAATCAGCCCCAGCATTTT.

Judged by abundance, this clonotype is medium-sized. The library was designed around alpha chains, so this beta chain is a stray read whose abundance carries little weight. The chain is built from TRBV12-3 or TRBV12-4 and TRBJ2-1; D unresolved. CDR3 length: 14 amino acids. Deletions cut 9 bases from V and 5 bases from J, with 17 bases between. The CDR3 DNA reads as TGTGCCAGTTGGGGTAGGAAAGGAGACAATGAGCAGTTCTTC. Translating gives CASWGRKGDNEQFF.

By share, this clonotype counts as medium-sized. This beta chain is an unintended read in a library built for alpha chains; its size means little. The J gene is TRBJ2-5, the V gene TRBV7-3, with 8 positions matching TRBD2. The CDR3 loop spans 15 amino acids. Germline assignment: CDR1 SGHTA and CDR2 FQGTGA. Trimming removed 5 bases from V and 3 bases from J; junction bases left unmatched: 8. CDR3 loop: CASSPTSATKETQYF. The CDR3 nucleotides read TGTGCCAGCAGCCCGACTAGCGCCACGAAAGAGACCCAGTACTTC.

This clonotype occurred many times. Found in a library prepared for alpha chains, this beta chain is an off-target read, and its abundance has little meaning. This chain uses TRBV3-1 with TRBJ1-3; D unresolved. V gave up 0 bases and J gave up 0 bases, with 9 bases separating them. Germline CDR1 and CDR2: LGHDT and YNNKEL (reference sequence). The CDR3 runs to 16 residues. CDR3 sequence (DNA): TGTGCCAGCAGCCAAGATTCACTCCGCTCTGGAAACACCATATATTTT. Its translation: CASSQDSLRSGNTIYF.

This clonotype was detected ten times or more. A library prepared for alpha chains yielded this beta chain as an off-target read; its size is of little meaning. This chain connects TRBV5-5 to TRBJ1-1, with a weak D call TRBD1 (6 bases). Germline CDR1 reads SGHKS; CDR2 reads YYEKEE (reference sequence). This CDR3 is 16 amino acids long. V was clipped by 3 bases and J by 6 bases, with 21 bases between them. The CDR3 region has the DNA TGTGCCAGCAGCTCCACCTTACAGGGAGGTATGGCTGAAGCTTTCTTT. Translated, it gives CASSSTLQGGMAEAFF.

This clonotype is categorized as medium-sized. This beta chain is an off-target read within a library intended for alpha chains, so its frequency means little. J is TRBJ2-4 and V is TRBV12-3 or TRBV12-4, with D possibly matching TRBD1 (6 bases). The CDR3 runs to 15 residues. V was clipped by 5 bases and J by 8 bases, with 19 bases between them. The CDR3 here is CASSHRATGTDIQYF. The DNA of the CDR3 is TGTGCCAGCAGTCACCGGGCTACAGGGACGGACATTCAGTACTTC.

In this sample, this clonotype turned up many times. This beta chain represents an off-target read in a library built for alpha chains; its size is of limited meaning. V is TRBV5-1 and J is TRBJ1-1, with D uncertain. Germline V lookup: CDR1 SGHRS, CDR2 YFSETQ. The CDR3 is 16 amino acids. V was clipped by 3 bases and J by 4 bases, with 19 bases between them. The CDR3, as DNA: TGCGCCAGCAGCTCCGACCTTGAGAGATCTGGCACTGAAGCTTTCTTT. It is translated as CASSSDLERSGTEAFF.

Worth noting for this clonotype: This beta chain is off target for a library built for alpha chains, so its abundance means little. The gene calls are TRBV7-2 and TRBJ1-2; the D gene is possibly TRBD1 (6 bases). V lost 2 bases and J 3 bases, leaving 7 bases between the germline ends. Germline CDR1 and CDR2: SGHTA and FQGNSA. The CDR3 runs to 13 residues. CDR3 amino acids: CASSLSGDYGYTF. DNA of the CDR3: TGTGCCAGCAGCTTATCAGGGGACTATGGCTACACCTTC.

On this clonotype itself: As an off-target read in a library built for alpha chains, this beta chain has a frequency of little significance. The chain couples TRBV13 to TRBJ2-3, with TRBD2 matching over 7 bases. CDR1 and CDR2 (germline): PRHDT, FYEKMQ (reference sequence). The CDR3 is 17 amino acids. V was pared by 2 bases and J by 0 bases, with 8 bases of the junction left unmatched. The CDR3 protein is CASSLFGRELSTDTQYF. CDR3 nucleotides: TGTGCCAGCAGCTTATTTGGGCGGGAGCTCAGCACAGATACGCAGTATTTT.

This clonotype was seen many times. This beta chain slipped into a library made for alpha chains as a stray read, so its size is not meaningful. The chain employs TRBV7-8 and TRBJ2-1; 9 nucleotides match TRBD2. The CDR3 has 17 amino acids. V shed 2 bases and J 0 bases; nucleotides not matched to a gene: 5. Germline V gives CDR1 SGHVS, CDR2 FQNEAQ. The CDR3 reads CASSLRLSGSSYNEQFF. As DNA, the CDR3 is TGTGCCAGCAGCTTACGCCTTAGCGGGAGCTCCTACAATGAGCAGTTCTTC.

This clonotype was recorded at least ten times. The size of this beta chain means little, since it is a stray read in a library made for alpha chains. The chain links TRBV5-1 to TRBJ1-2; no definite D call. The CDR3 loop spans 15 amino acids. V dropped 2 bases and J dropped 2 bases, with 13 bases sitting between them. Looked up from germline, CDR1 is SGHRS and CDR2 is YFSETQ. CDR3 in DNA: TGCGCCAGCAGCTTTCTCCTCGAGCAGAACTATGGCTACACCTTC. Amino acids: CASSFLLEQNYGYTF.

This clonotype has ten or more counts. The library was prepared for alpha chains; this beta chain is a stray read, so its frequency means little. The V call is TRBV12-3 or TRBV12-4, the J call TRBJ2-5, with a tentative D call TRBD1 (6 bases). The CDR3 extends over 13 amino acids. Trimming cost V 4 bases and J 3 bases, with 9 bases left between them. CDR3 nucleotide sequence: TGTGCCAGCAGTTACGGACAGAAAGAGACCCAGTACTTC. Amino acids: CASSYGQKETQYF.

This clonotype was observed many times. Because the library targeted alpha chains, this beta chain is an off-target read whose size means little. The chain is built from TRBV19 and TRBJ2-5, with 9 bases identical to TRBD1. The junction had 9 bases not matched to a gene; V was cut back by 6 bases and J by 7 bases. Germline V lookup: CDR1 LNHDA, CDR2 SQIVND (reference sequence). The CDR3 is 14 amino acids. The CDR3 DNA sequence: TGTGCCAGTAGCCTAACAGGGGGCGTAGGGACCCAGTACTTC. As protein: CASSLTGGVGTQYF. Variable domain in full (rest from reference TRBV19 and TRBJ2-5): DGGITQSPKYLFRKEGQNVTLSCEQNLNHDAMYWYRQDPGQGLRLIYYSQIVNDFQKGDIAEGYSVSREKKESFPLTVTSAQKNPTAFYLCASSLTGGVGTQYFGPGTRLLVL.

The sample holds many counts of this clonotype. This beta chain came through as a stray read in a library set up for alpha chains, and its size says little. The chain couples TRBV9 to TRBJ1-1; D not certain. CDR3 size: 13 residues. Trimming shortened V by 1 base and J by 1 base, and 5 bases separated the two germline ends. Germline values: CDR1 SGDLS, CDR2 YYNGEE. The CDR3 region is CASSVKENTEAFF. DNA for the CDR3: TGTGCCAGCAGCGTAAAGGAGAACACTGAAGCTTTCTTT.

At least ten counts were recorded for this clonotype. As an off-target read in a library built for alpha chains, this beta chain has a frequency of little significance. The chain is built from TRBV6-5 and TRBJ2-6; D not certain. Trimming took off 5 bases at V and 4 bases at J, with 12 bases between the two ends. CDR1 and CDR2 from the germline V gene are MNHEY and SVGAGI. CDR3 length: 15 residues. The CDR3 protein is CASSPLTSGANVLTF. The CDR3 nucleotides read TGTGCCAGCAGTCCCTTGACCTCAGGGGCCAACGTCCTGACTTTC.

This clonotype is categorized as medium-sized. This beta chain is a stray read from a library made for alpha chains; its abundance is not meaningful. The chain couples TRBV5-1 to TRBJ1-1; 8 bases line up with TRBD1. Germline V gene sequence: CDR1 SGHRS, CDR2 YFSETQ. The V segment lost 1 base and the J segment 6 bases; nucleotides outside the gene matches: 8. This CDR3 region has 15 residues. The CDR3 region is CASSLRQGAQPEAFF. The CDR3 bases are TGCGCCAGCAGCTTGAGGCAGGGGGCGCAACCTGAAGCTTTCTTT.

Concerning this clonotype itself: This beta chain came through as a stray read in a library set up for alpha chains, and its size says little. The gene calls are TRBV20-1 and TRBJ2-4; D is uncertain. Germline V gene lookup returns CDR1 DFQATT and CDR2 SNEGSKA (reference sequence). This CDR3 spans 11 amino acids. V gave up 3 bases and J gave up 6 bases, with 6 bases separating them. The CDR3 nucleotides are TGCAGTGCTAGCGGCCTAAACATTCAGTACTTC. Amino acids: CSASGLNIQYF.

This clonotype showed up many times. This beta chain is a stray read from a library made for alpha chains; its abundance is not meaningful. The V and J genes are TRBV27 and TRBJ2-7, with D possibly TRBD1 on 6 matching bases. The CDR3 spans 15 residues. Germline CDR1 reads MNHEY; CDR2 reads SMNVEV (reference sequence). V was shortened by 1 base and J by 2 bases, with 12 bases between the two germline ends. This CDR3 reads CASSLWGRGAYEQYF. The CDR3 DNA reads as TGTGCCAGCAGTTTATGGGGCAGGGGAGCCTACGAGCAGTACTTC.